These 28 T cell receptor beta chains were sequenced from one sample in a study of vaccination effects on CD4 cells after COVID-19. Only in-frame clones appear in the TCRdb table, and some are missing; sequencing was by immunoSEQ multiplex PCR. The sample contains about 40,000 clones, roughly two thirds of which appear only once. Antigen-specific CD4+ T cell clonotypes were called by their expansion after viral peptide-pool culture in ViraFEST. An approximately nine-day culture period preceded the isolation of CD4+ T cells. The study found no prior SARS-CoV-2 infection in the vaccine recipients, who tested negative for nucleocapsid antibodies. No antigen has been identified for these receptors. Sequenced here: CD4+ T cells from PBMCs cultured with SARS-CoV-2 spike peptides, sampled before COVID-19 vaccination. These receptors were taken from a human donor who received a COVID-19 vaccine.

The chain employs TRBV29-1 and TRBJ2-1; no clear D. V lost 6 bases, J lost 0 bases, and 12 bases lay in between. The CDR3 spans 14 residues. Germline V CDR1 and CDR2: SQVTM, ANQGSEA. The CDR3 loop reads CSVRKTSSYNEQFF. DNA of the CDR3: TGCAGCGTACGTAAGACAAGCTCCTACAATGAGCAGTTCTTC.

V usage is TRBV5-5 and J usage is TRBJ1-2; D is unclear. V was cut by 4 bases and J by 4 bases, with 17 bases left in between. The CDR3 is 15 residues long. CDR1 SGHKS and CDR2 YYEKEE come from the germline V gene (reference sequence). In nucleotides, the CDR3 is TGTGCCAGCAGCGGAACCACAGCAGCCGCCTATGGCTACACCTTC. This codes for CASSGTTAAAYGYTF.

The CDR3 reads CASISRLPHGNTIYF. In DNA, the CDR3 is TGTGCCAGTATCAGTCGCCTCCCGCACGGAAACACCATATATTTT. The gene calls are TRBV19 and TRBJ1-3; D is unresolved. The CDR3 spans 15 residues. Germline CDR1 and CDR2: LNHDA and SQIVND (reference sequence). Between the trimmed V and J ends, which lost 7 bases and 4 bases, there was a span of 17 bases.

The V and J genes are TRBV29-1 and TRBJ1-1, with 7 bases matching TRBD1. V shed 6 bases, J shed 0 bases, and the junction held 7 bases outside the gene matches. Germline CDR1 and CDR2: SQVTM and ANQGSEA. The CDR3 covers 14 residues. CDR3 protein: CSVTTGQLNTEAFF. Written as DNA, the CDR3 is TGCAGCGTCACGACAGGGCAGTTGAACACTGAAGCTTTCTTT.

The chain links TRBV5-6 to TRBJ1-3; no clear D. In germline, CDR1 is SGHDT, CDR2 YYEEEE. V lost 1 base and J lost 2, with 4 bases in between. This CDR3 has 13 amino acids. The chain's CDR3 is CASSLTAGNTIYF. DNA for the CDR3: TGTGCCAGCAGCTTGACAGCTGGAAACACCATATATTTT. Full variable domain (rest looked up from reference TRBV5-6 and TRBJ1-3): DAGVTQSPTHLIKTRGQQVTLRCSPKSGHDTVSWYQQALGQGPQFIFQYYEEEERQRGNFPDRFSGHQFPNYSSELNVNALLLGDSALYLCASSLTAGNTIYFGEGSWLTVV.

CDR3 protein: CASSPDTKNTEAFF. The CDR3 DNA reads as TGTGCCAGCAGCCCCGACACAAAGAACACTGAAGCTTTCTTT. This chain links TRBV5-4 with TRBJ1-1, with no clear D. In germline, CDR1 is SGHNT, CDR2 YYREEE (reference sequence). CDR3 length equals 14 residues. Trimming shortened V by 4 bases and J by 1 base, and 11 bases separated the two germline ends.

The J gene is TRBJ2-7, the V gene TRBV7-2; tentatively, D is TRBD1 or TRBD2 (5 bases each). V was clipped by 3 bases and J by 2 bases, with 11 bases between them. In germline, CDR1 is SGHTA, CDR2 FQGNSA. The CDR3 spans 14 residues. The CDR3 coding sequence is TGTGCCAGCAGCTTCGGGACGCCTACCTACGAGCAGTACTTC. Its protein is CASSFGTPTYEQYF.

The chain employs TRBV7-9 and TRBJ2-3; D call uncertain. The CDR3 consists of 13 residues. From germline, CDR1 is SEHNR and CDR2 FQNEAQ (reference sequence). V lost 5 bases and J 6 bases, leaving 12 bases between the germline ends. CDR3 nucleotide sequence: TGTGCCAGCAGCCCCGGTTCTATGGATACGCAGTATTTT. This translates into CASSPGSMDTQYF. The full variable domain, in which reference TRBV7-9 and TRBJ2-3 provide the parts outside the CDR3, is DTGVSQNPRHKITKRGQNVTFRCDPISEHNRLYWYRQTLGQGPEFLTYFQNEAQLEKSRLLSDRFSAERPKGSFSTLEIQRTEQGDSAMYLCASSPGSMDTQYFGPGTRLTVL.

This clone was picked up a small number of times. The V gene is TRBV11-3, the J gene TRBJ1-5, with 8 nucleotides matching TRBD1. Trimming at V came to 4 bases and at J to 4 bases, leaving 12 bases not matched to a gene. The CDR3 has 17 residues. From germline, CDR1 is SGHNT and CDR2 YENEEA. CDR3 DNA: TGTGCCAGCAGCTCCCTGGACAGGGTGGGTTGTAATCAGCCCCAGCATTTT. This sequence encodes CASSSLDRVGCNQPQHF.

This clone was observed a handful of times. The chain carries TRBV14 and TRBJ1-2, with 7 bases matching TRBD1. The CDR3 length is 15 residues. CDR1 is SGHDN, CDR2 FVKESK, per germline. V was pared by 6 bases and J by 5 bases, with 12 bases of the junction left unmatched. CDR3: CASRATGTATYGYTF. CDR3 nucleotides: TGTGCCAGCAGGGCTACTGGGACAGCAACTTATGGCTACACCTTC.

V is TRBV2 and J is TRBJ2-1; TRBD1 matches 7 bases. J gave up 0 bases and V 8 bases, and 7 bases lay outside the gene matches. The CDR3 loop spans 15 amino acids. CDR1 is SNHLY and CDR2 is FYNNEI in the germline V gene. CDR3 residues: CASRKGDSSYNEQFF. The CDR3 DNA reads TGTGCCAGCCGAAAGGGGGACAGCTCCTACAATGAGCAGTTCTTC.

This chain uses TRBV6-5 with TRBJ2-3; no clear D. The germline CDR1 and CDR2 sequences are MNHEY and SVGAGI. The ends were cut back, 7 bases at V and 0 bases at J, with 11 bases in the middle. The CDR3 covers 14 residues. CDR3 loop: CASKTEWSTDTQYF. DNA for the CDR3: TGTGCCAGCAAGACCGAGTGGAGCACAGATACGCAGTATTTT.

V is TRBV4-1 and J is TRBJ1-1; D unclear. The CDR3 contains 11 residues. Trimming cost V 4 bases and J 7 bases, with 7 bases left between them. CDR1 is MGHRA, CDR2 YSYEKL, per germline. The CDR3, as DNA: TGCGCCAGCAGCCCGGGTTATGAAGCTTTCTTT. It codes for CASSPGYEAFF.

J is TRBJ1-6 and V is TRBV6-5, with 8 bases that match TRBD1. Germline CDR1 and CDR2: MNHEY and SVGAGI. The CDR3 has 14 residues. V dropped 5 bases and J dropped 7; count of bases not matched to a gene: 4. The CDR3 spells CASSRQGRNSPLHF. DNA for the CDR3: TGTGCCAGCAGTAGACAGGGGAGGAATTCACCCCTCCACTTT.

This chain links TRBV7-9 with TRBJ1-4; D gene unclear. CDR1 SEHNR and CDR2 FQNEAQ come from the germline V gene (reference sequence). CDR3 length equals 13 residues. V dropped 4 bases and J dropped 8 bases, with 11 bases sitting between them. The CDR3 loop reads CASSSWTGEKLFF. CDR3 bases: TGTGCCAGCAGCTCATGGACTGGGGAAAAACTGTTTTTT.

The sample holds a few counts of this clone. The CDR3 loop reads CATSGWTEAGELFF. The CDR3 DNA sequence: TGTGCCACCAGTGGCTGGACAGAGGCCGGGGAGCTGTTTTTT. The chain has TRBV24-1 and TRBJ2-2, with a weak D call TRBD1 (6 bases). This CDR3 has 14 residues. Germline values: CDR1 KGHDR, CDR2 SFDVKD. V was clipped by 5 bases and J by 6 bases, with 12 bases between them.

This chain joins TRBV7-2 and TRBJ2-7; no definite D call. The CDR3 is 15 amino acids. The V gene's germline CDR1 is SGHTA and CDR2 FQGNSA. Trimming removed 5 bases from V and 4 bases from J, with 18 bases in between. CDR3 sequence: CASSPTGHSIYEQYF. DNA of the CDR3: TGTGCCAGCAGCCCCACCGGGCATTCCATATACGAGCAGTACTTC.

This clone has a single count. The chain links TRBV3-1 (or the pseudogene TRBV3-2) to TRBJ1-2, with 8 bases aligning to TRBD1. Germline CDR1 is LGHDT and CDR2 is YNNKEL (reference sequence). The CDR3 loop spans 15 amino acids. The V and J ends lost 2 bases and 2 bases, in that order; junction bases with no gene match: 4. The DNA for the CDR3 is TGTGCCAGCAGCCAACAGGGGGCGTGGAACTATGGCTACACCTTC. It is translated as CASSQQGAWNYGYTF.

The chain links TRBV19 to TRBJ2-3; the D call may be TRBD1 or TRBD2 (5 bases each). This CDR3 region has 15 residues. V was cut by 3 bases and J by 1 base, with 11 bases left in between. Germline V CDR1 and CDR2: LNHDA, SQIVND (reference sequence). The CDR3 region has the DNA TGTGCCAGTAGTATGGGGGAGTGGCGCACAGATACGCAGTATTTT. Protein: CASSMGEWRTDTQYF.

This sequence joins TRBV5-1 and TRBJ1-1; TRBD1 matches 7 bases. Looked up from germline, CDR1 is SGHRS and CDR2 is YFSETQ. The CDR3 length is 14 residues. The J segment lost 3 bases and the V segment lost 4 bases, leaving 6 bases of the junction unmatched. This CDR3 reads CASSTDRVYTEAFF. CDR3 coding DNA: TGCGCCAGCAGCACTGACAGGGTGTACACTGAAGCTTTCTTT.

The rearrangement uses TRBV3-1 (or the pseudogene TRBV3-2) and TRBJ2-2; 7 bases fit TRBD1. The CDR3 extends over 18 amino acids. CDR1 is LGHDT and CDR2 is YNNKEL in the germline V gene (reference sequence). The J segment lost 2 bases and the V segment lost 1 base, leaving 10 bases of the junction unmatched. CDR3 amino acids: CASSQGRGWFLNTGELFF. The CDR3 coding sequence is TGTGCCAGCAGCCAAGGCAGGGGGTGGTTCCTAAACACCGGGGAGCTGTTTTTT.

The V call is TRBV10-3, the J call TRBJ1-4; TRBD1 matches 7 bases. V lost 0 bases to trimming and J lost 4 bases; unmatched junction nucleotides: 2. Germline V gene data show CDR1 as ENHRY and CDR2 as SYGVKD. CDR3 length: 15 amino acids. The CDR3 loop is CAISESGTVNEKLFF. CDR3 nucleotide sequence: TGTGCCATCAGTGAGTCGGGGACAGTTAATGAAAAACTGTTTTTT.

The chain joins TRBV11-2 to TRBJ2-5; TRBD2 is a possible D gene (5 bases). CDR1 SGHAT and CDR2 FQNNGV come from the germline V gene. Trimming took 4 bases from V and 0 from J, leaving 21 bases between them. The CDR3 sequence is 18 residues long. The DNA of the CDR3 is TGTGCCAGCAGCTACCCTAGGGCATTCAGGAGGTACCAAGAGACCCAGTACTTC. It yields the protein CASSYPRAFRRYQETQYF.

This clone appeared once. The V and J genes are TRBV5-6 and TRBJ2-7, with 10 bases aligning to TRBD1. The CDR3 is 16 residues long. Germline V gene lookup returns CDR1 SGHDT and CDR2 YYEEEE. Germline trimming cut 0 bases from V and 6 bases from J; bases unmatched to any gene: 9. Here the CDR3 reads CASSLARGTGAPEQYF. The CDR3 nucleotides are TGTGCCAGCAGCTTGGCCCGGGGGACAGGGGCCCCCGAGCAGTACTTC.

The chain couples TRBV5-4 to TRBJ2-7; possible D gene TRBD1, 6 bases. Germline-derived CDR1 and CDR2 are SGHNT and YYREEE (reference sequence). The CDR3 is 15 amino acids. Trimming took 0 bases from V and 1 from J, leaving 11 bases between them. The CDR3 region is CASSLAGRGSYEQYF. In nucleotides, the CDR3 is TGTGCCAGCAGCTTGGCAGGCAGGGGATCCTACGAGCAGTACTTC. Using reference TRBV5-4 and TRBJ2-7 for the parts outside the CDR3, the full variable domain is ETGVTQSPTHLIKTRGQQVTLRCSSQSGHNTVSWYQQALGQGPQFIFQYYREEENGRGNFPPRFSGLQFPNYSSELNVNALELDDSALYLCASSLAGRGSYEQYFGPGTRLTVT.

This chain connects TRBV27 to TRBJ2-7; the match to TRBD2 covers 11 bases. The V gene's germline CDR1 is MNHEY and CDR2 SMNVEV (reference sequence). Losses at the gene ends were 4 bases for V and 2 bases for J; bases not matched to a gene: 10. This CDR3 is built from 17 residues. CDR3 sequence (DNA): TGTGCCAGCAGTTACGCCCTTAGCGGGAGGGTGCCCTACGAGCAGTACTTC. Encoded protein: CASSYALSGRVPYEQYF.

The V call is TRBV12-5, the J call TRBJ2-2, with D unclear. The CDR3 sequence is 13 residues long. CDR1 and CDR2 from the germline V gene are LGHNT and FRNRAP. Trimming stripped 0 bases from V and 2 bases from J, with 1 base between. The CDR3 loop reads CASGLVNTGELFF. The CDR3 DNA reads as TGTGCTAGTGGTTTGGTAAACACCGGGGAGCTGTTTTTT.

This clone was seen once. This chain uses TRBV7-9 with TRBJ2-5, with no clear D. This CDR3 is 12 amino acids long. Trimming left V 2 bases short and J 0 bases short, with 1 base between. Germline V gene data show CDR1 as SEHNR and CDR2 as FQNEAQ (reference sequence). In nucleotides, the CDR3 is TGTGCCAGCAGCTTAAACCAAGAGACCCAGTACTTC. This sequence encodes CASSLNQETQYF. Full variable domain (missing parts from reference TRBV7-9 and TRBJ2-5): DTGVSQNPRHKITKRGQNVTFRCDPISEHNRLYWYRQTLGQGPEFLTYFQNEAQLEKSRLLSDRFSAERPKGSFSTLEIQRTEQGDSAMYLCASSLNQETQYFGPGTRLLVL.